This T cell receptor beta chain comes out of a study of cytomegalovirus exposure and HLA in healthy donors. About the research overall: Earlier results showed 90 million to 120 million unique TCR beta sequences derived from some 190 million T cells. Study observations and caveats: The records held CMV serostatus as the only immune exposure information.

The CDR3 runs 13 residues. Germline V CDR1 and CDR2: SGHNT, YYREEE (reference sequence). Trimming cost V 7 bases and J 2 bases; bases outside gene matches: 0. 13 Jbeta primers and 60 Vbeta primers were used for the PCR. Generated by immunoSEQ multiplex PCR, the TCRdb table keeps only in-frame clones and is missing some. Of roughly 200,000 clones listed, over 75% are singletons. For this clone: The antigen remains unidentified.

The rearrangement uses TRBV5-4 and TRBJ2-5, with TRBD2 matching 12 bases. Sequencing input: PBMCs. This TCR was recovered from a woman between 45 and 60 years old in good health and CMV-seronegative. DNA of the CDR3: TGTGCCAGCGGACTAGCGGGACAAGAGACCCAGTACTTC. Its translation: CASGLAGQETQYF.